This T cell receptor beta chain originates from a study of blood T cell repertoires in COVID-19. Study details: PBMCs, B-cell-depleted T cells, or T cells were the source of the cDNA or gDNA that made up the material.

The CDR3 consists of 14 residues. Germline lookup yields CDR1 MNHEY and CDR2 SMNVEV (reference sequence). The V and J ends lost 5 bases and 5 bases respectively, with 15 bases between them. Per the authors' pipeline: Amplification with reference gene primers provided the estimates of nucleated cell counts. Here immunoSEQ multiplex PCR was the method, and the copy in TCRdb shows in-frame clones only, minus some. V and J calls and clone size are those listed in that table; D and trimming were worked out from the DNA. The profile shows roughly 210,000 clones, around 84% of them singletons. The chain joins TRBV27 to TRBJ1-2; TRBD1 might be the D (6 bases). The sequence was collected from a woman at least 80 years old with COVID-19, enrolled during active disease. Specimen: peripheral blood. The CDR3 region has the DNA TGTGCCAGCAGTCCCCGGGGGGGCCGATATGGCTACACCTTC. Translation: CASSPRGGRYGYTF.